The 25 T cell receptor beta chains given below trace back to one sample, sequenced in a study of blood T cell repertoires in COVID-19. The assay was immunoSEQ multiplex PCR, and TCRdb's table has in-frame clones only and misses some. The table records about 200,000 clones, just over 85% of them present only once. Sample: peripheral blood. The receptors here all came from a man aged 50-60 years with acute or convalescent COVID-19.

V and J are TRBV2 and TRBJ2-7; 9 bases agree with TRBD1. The V gene's germline CDR1 is SNHLY and CDR2 FYNNEI. V gave up 5 bases and J gave up 2 bases; unmatched junction bases: 16. This CDR3 region has 18 residues. The CDR3 DNA follows: TGTGCCAGCAGTCAATCCCGACCGGGACAGGGTTTCCCCTACGAGCAGTACTTC. Translating it yields CASSQSRPGQGFPYEQYF.

The chain links TRBV29-1 to TRBJ1-5; D possibly corresponds to TRBD1 (5 bases). The ends were cut back, 5 bases at V and 0 bases at J, with 20 bases in the middle. The length of the CDR3 is 17 residues. The germline V gene has CDR1 SQVTM and CDR2 ANQGSEA. The CDR3: CSVLEYRLIYSNQPQHF. CDR3 nucleotide sequence: TGCAGCGTTCTCGAGTACAGGCTGATTTATAGCAATCAGCCCCAGCATTTT.

The chain combines TRBV29-1 with TRBJ1-2; D is unclear. This CDR3 has 13 amino acids. The V end lost 4 bases, the J end lost 4 bases, and 13 bases lay between the germline ends. Germline CDR1 and CDR2: SQVTM and ANQGSEA. CDR3 residues: CSVGAVLGYGYTF. DNA for the CDR3: TGCAGCGTTGGGGCAGTACTAGGCTATGGCTACACCTTC. Complete variable domain (other parts from reference TRBV29-1 and TRBJ1-2): SAVISQKPSRDICQRGTSLTIQCQVDSQVTMMFWYRQQPGQSLTLIATANQGSEATYESGFVIDKFPISRPNLTFSTLTVSNMSPEDSSIYLCSVGAVLGYGYTFGSGTRLTVV.

V and J are TRBV18 and TRBJ1-1; D is undetermined. This CDR3 region has 13 residues. Germline V lookup: CDR1 KGHSH, CDR2 LQKENI. Trimming removed 6 bases at V and 2 bases at J, with 10 bases between. This CDR3 reads CASSPEGNTEAFF. CDR3 nucleotides: TGTGCCAGCTCCCCGGAGGGTAACACTGAAGCTTTCTTT.

The V call is TRBV5-1, the J call TRBJ1-3; D is unclear. The CDR3 runs to 14 residues. The germline CDR1 and CDR2 sequences are SGHRS and YFSETQ. V gave up 4 bases and J gave up 0 bases, with 8 bases separating them. The CDR3 spells CASSNLSSGNTIYF. The CDR3 DNA reads as TGCGCCAGCAGCAACCTCAGCTCTGGAAACACCATATATTTT.

This rearrangement joins TRBV6-1 to TRBJ2-2; D is perhaps TRBD2 (5 bases). The CDR3 totals 15 residues. Trimming shortened V by 3 bases and J by 0 bases, and 8 bases separated the two germline ends. The germline gives CDR1 MNHNS, CDR2 SASEGT. The CDR3 sequence is CASSDGSPNTGELFF. CDR3 bases: TGTGCCAGCAGTGATGGGAGCCCGAACACCGGGGAGCTGTTTTTT.

The CDR3 sequence is CASSGRLAGGPRTGELFF. In DNA form, the CDR3 reads TGTGCCAGCAGCGGCCGACTAGCGGGGGGGCCTCGGACCGGGGAGCTGTTTTTT. V gene TRBV9 combines with J gene TRBJ2-2; 14 bases are a match to TRBD2. Germline CDR1 SGDLS, CDR2 YYNGEE. CDR3 length: 18 residues. The junction had 9 bases not matched to a gene; V was cut back by 3 bases and J by 5 bases.

In DNA, the CDR3 is TGTGCCAGCACCATCCCCGGGGGGGCCTACTATGGCTACACCTTC. Protein product: CASTIPGGAYYGYTF. V usage is TRBV7-9 and J usage is TRBJ1-2, with a weak D call TRBD1 (6 bases). CDR3 length: 15 residues. V lost 7 bases, J lost 3 bases, and 18 bases lay in between. Per germline, CDR1 SEHNR and CDR2 FQNEAQ (reference sequence).

This chain joins TRBV27 and TRBJ1-2; TRBD1 agrees at 7 bases. The germline CDR1 and CDR2 sequences are MNHEY and SMNVEV (reference sequence). The J segment lost 6 bases and the V segment lost 3 bases, leaving 7 bases of the junction unmatched. This CDR3 region has 14 residues. The CDR3 reads CASSFTGVINGYTF. CDR3 sequence (DNA): TGTGCCAGCAGTTTTACAGGGGTGATCAATGGCTACACCTTC.

The genes are TRBV2 and TRBJ1-1, with D unclear. This CDR3 has 14 amino acids. Germline CDR1 SNHLY, CDR2 FYNNEI. Trimming took 4 bases from V and 3 from J, leaving 12 bases between them. The CDR3 is CASSGGVSDTEAFF. The CDR3 DNA reads as TGTGCCAGCAGTGGCGGGGTCAGTGACACTGAAGCTTTCTTT.

In its sample, this clone was seen a few times. CDR3 protein: CASRNTGQGNGYTF. Here the CDR3 DNA reads TGTGCCAGCAGAAACACGGGACAGGGCAATGGCTACACCTTC. The V and J genes are TRBV6-5 and TRBJ1-2; TRBD1 agrees at 9 bases. Losses at the gene ends were 6 bases for V and 6 bases for J; bases not matched to a gene: 8. This CDR3 is built from 14 residues. Per germline, CDR1 MNHEY and CDR2 SVGAGI.

V is TRBV5-1 and J is TRBJ2-7; D perhaps matches TRBD1 (6 bases). The CDR3 has 16 amino acids. CDR1 and CDR2 (germline): SGHRS, YFSETQ. V lost 0 bases to trimming and J lost 2 bases, with 15 bases between them. The chain's CDR3 is CASSLEWTVSAYEQYF. The CDR3 nucleotides are TGCGCCAGCAGCTTGGAATGGACAGTATCGGCCTACGAGCAGTACTTC.

The CDR3 loop is CAIGARTNTGELFF. CDR3 DNA: TGTGCCATCGGGGCTAGGACGAACACCGGGGAGCTGTTTTTT. The chain joins TRBV10-3 to TRBJ2-2; possibly TRBD1 for D (5 bases). The CDR3 covers 14 residues. V lost 8 bases and J 0 bases, leaving 10 bases between the germline ends. The V gene's germline CDR1 is ENHRY and CDR2 SYGVKD.

V gene TRBV6-6 combines with J gene TRBJ1-4; possibly TRBD1 for D (5 bases). This CDR3 region has 14 residues. The germline V and J ends were trimmed by 6 bases and 7 bases, with 15 bases remaining between them. CDR1 is MNHNY, CDR2 SVGAGI, per germline (reference sequence). The CDR3 DNA is TGTGCCAGCAGACTTCGGGGGGATGGTGAAAAACTGTTTTTT. The encoded protein is CASRLRGDGEKLFF.

V is TRBV27 and J is TRBJ2-1; 9 bases fit TRBD2. CDR3 length: 15 residues. Germline V gene sequence: CDR1 MNHEY, CDR2 SMNVEV (reference sequence). With V trimmed by 4 bases and J by 3 bases, 4 bases remained unmatched. CDR3 sequence: CASSSLSGGYNEQFF. Here the CDR3 DNA reads TGTGCCAGCAGTTCCCTTAGCGGGGGCTACAATGAGCAGTTCTTC.

V gene TRBV6-1 combines with J gene TRBJ1-1; D remains unclear. The CDR3 spans 11 residues. V lost 2 bases and J 8 bases, leaving 6 bases between the germline ends. CDR1 and CDR2 (germline): MNHNS, SASEGT. The CDR3 DNA sequence: TGTGCCAGCAGTGAAATGACAGAAGCTTTCTTT. Encoded protein: CASSEMTEAFF.

The J gene is TRBJ1-3, the V gene TRBV25-1; D not certain. This CDR3 contains 13 residues. Trimming cost V 6 bases and J 2 bases, with 8 bases left between them. Germline CDR1 is MGHDK and CDR2 is SYGVNS. CDR3: CASSRKAGNTIYF. DNA of the CDR3: TGTGCCAGCAGCAGGAAGGCTGGAAACACCATATATTTT.

This clone was seen once. The rearrangement uses TRBV6-5 and TRBJ2-1, with a tentative D call TRBD2 (5 bases). CDR1 is MNHEY, CDR2 SVGAGI, per germline. V was trimmed by 8 bases and J by 7 bases, leaving 18 bases between them. The CDR3 runs 14 residues. The CDR3 loop is CASAPELALNEQFF. The CDR3 nucleotides read TGTGCCAGCGCCCCCGAGCTAGCCTTGAATGAGCAGTTCTTC.

The genes are TRBV5-1 and TRBJ1-2; 9 bases map to TRBD1. The V gene's germline CDR1 is SGHRS and CDR2 YFSETQ. The CDR3 extends over 15 amino acids. Losses at the gene ends were 5 bases for V and 2 bases for J; bases not matched to a gene: 7. CDR3 region: CASSRPDRGNYGYTF. DNA of the CDR3: TGCGCCAGCAGTCGTCCGGACAGGGGAAACTATGGCTACACCTTC.

In its sample, this clone was seen once. V usage is TRBV5-1 and J usage is TRBJ2-6; D not resolved. Looked up from germline, CDR1 is SGHRS and CDR2 is YFSETQ. The CDR3 length is 15 residues. Trimming pared 4 bases from V and 0 bases from J, leaving 8 bases between. The DNA for the CDR3 is TGCGCCAGCAGCACCCAGTCCTCTGGGGCCAACGTCCTGACTTTC. Its protein is CASSTQSSGANVLTF.

This CDR3 is CASSPRPGQVNTEAFF. As DNA, the CDR3 is TGTGCCAGCTCACCACGGCCAGGGCAAGTGAACACTGAAGCTTTCTTT. The rearrangement uses TRBV18 and TRBJ1-1; maybe TRBD1 (5 bases). V lost 1 base to trimming and J lost 0 bases, with 12 bases between them. Looked up from germline, CDR1 is KGHSH and CDR2 is LQKENI. This CDR3 contains 16 residues. The full variable domain, with the rest looked up from reference TRBV18 and TRBJ1-1, is NAGVMQNPRHLVRRRGQEARLRCSPMKGHSHVYWYRQLPEEGLKFMVYLQKENIIDESGMPKERFSAEFPKEGPSILRIQQVVRGDSAAYFCASSPRPGQVNTEAFFGQGTRLTVV.

In its sample, this clone was seen once. The chain uses TRBV6-5 and TRBJ2-2; a weak D match, TRBD2 (6 bases). The CDR3 contains 12 residues. The germline CDR1 and CDR2 sequences are MNHEY and SVGAGI. With 4 bases removed from V and 8 bases from J, the gap between germline ends came to 8 bases. The CDR3 sequence is CASSSSGGELFF. The CDR3 DNA sequence: TGTGCCAGCAGTTCGAGCGGGGGGGAGCTGTTTTTT.

J is TRBJ1-5 and V is TRBV18, with D hard to call. The CDR3 contains 13 residues. With 2 bases removed from V and 6 bases from J, the gap between germline ends came to 8 bases. Per the germline V gene, CDR1 is KGHSH and CDR2 is LQKENI. The CDR3 region has the DNA TGTGCCAGCTCACCAGAGGGAGGTCAGCCCCAGCATTTT. It encodes CASSPEGGQPQHF.

The rearrangement uses TRBV19 and TRBJ1-4; TRBD1 aligns across 7 bases. V lost 7 bases to trimming and J lost 7 bases; unmatched junction nucleotides: 12. Germline V gene sequence: CDR1 LNHDA, CDR2 SQIVND (reference sequence). CDR3 size: 15 residues. CDR3 DNA: TGTGCCAGTAATGACCTTTCGACAGGGACTGAAAAACTGTTTTTT. This codes for CASNDLSTGTEKLFF.

The count of this clone is one. The J gene is TRBJ2-1, the V gene TRBV5-4, with D unresolved. Trimming shortened V by 3 bases and J by 0 bases, and 10 bases separated the two germline ends. The germline CDR1 and CDR2 sequences are SGHNT and YYREEE (reference sequence). The CDR3 has 15 amino acids. DNA of the CDR3: TGTGCCAGCAGCTCCGTAGCCAGCTCCTACAATGAGCAGTTCTTC. Its protein is CASSSVASSYNEQFF.